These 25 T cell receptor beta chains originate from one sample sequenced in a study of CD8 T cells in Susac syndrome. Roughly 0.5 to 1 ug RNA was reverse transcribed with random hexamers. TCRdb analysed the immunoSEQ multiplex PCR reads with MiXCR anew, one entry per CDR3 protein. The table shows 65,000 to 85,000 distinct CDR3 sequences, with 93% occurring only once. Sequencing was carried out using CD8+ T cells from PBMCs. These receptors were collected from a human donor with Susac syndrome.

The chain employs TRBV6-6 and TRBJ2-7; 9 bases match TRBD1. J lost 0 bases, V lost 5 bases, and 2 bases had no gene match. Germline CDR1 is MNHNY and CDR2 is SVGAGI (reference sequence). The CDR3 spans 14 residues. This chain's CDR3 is CASSNRGPSYEQYF. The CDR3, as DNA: TGTGCCAGCAGTAACAGGGGGCCCTCCTACGAGCAGTACTTC.

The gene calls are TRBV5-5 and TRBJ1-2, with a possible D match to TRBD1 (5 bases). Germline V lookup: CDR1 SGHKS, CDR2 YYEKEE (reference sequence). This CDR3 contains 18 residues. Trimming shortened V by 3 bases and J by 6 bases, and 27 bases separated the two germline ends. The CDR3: CASSWGLGRTNDRDGYTF. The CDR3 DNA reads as TGTGCCAGCAGCTGGGGCCTGGGACGCACGAACGATCGGGATGGCTACACCTTC. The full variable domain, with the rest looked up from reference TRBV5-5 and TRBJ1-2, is DAGVTQSPTHLIKTRGQQVTLRCSPISGHKSVSWYQQVLGQGPQFIFQYYEKEERGRGNFPDRFSARQFPNYSSELNVNALLLGDSALYLCASSWGLGRTNDRDGYTFGSGTRLTVV.

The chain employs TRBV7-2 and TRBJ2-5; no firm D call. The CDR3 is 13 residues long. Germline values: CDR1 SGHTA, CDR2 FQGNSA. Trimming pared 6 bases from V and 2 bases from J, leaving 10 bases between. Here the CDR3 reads CASRSLGQETQYF. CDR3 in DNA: TGTGCCAGCAGATCCTTGGGGCAAGAGACCCAGTACTTC.

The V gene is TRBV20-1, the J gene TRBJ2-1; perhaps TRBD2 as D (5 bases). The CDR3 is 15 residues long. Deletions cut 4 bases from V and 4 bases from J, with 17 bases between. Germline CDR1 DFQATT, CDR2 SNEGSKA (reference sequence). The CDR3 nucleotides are TGCAGTGCTACTATTCTTGAAGCGGTATACAATGAGCAGTTCTTC. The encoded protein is CSATILEAVYNEQFF.

Written as DNA, the CDR3 is TGTGCCAGCAGTTTTCGCGGGCCCACAGATACGCAGTATTTT. Translating it yields CASSFRGPTDTQYF. The chain couples TRBV28 to TRBJ2-3, with D possibly matching TRBD2 (5 bases). CDR3 length: 14 amino acids. CDR1 and CDR2 from the germline V gene are MDHEN and SYDVKM. V was pared by 3 bases and J by 2 bases, with 9 bases between.

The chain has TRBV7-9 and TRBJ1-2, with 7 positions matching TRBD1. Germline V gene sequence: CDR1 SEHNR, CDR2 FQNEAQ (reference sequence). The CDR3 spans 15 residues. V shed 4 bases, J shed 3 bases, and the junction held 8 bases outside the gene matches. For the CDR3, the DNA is TGTGCCAGCAGCTCCGCCGGACAGGTCCACTATGGCTACACCTTC. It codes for CASSSAGQVHYGYTF.

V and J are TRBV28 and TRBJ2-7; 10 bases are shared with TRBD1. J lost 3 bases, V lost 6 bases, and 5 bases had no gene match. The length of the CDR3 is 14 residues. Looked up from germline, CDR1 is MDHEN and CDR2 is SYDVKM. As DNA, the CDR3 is TGTGCCAGCAGCCGGGACAGGGGCATCTACGAGCAGTACTTC. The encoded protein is CASSRDRGIYEQYF.

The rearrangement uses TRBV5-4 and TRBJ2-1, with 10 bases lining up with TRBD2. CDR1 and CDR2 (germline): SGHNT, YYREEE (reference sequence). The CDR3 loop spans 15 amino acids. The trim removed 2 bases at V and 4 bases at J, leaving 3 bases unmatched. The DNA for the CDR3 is TGTGCCAGCAGCTTATGGACTAGCGGATACAATGAGCAGTTCTTC. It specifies CASSLWTSGYNEQFF.

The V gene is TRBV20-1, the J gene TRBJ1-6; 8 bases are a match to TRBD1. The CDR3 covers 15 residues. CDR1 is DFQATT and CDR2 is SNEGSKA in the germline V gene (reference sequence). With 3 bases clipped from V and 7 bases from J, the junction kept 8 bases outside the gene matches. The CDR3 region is CSASAPQGANSPLHF. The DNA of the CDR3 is TGCAGTGCTAGCGCGCCCCAGGGGGCCAATTCACCCCTCCACTTT.

DNA for the CDR3: TGTGCCAGCAGTGAAGCGAGGTCCGAAGATTATGGCTACACCTTC. Its protein product is CASSEARSEDYGYTF. The genes are TRBV6-1 and TRBJ1-2; D uncertain. Trimming took off 0 bases at V and 5 bases at J, with 13 bases between the two ends. Germline CDR1 and CDR2: MNHNS and SASEGT. CDR3 length: 15 amino acids.

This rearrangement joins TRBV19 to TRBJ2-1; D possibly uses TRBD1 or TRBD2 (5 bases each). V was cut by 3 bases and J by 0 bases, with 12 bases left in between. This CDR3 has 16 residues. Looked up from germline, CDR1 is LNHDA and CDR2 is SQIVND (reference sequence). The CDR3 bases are TGTGCCAGTAGTATGATGTGGGGGAGCTCCTACAATGAGCAGTTCTTC. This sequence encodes CASSMMWGSSYNEQFF.

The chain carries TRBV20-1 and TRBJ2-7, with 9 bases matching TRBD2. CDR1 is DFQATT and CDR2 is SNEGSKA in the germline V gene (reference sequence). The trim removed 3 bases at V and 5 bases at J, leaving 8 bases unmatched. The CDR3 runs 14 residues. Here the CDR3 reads CSASFLRGGHEQYF. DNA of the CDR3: TGCAGTGCTAGTTTCCTGCGGGGGGGCCACGAGCAGTACTTC.

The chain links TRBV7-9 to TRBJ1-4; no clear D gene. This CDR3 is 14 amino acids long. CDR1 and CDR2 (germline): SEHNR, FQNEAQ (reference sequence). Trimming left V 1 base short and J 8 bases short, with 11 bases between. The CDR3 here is CASSLGESREKLFF. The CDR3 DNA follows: TGTGCCAGCAGCTTAGGAGAGTCTCGGGAAAAACTGTTTTTT.

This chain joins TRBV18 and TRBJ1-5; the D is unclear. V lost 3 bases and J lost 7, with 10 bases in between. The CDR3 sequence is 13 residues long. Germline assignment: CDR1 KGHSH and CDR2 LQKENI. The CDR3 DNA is TGTGCCAGCTCACCTGGAAGGTTCCAGCCCCAGCATTTT. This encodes CASSPGRFQPQHF.

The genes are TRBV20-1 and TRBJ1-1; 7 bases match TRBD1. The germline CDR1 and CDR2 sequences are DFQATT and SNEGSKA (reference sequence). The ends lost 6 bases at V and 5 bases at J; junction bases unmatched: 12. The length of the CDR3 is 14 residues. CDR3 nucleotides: TGCAGTGCCTTTACCCCAGACAGGGAAACTGAAGCTTTCTTT. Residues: CSAFTPDRETEAFF.

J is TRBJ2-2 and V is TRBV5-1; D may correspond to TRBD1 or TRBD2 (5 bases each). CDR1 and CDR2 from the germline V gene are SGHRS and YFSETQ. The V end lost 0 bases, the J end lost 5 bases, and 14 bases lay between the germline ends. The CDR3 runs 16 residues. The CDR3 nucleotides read TGCGCCAGCAGCTTGGTCGGGACCCTGGGGACCGGGGAGCTGTTTTTT. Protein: CASSLVGTLGTGELFF. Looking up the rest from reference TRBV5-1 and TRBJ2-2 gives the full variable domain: KAGVTQTPRYLIKTRGQQVTLSCSPISGHRSVSWYQQTPGQGLQFLFEYFSETQRNKGNFPGRFSGRQFSNSRSEMNVSTLELGDSALYLCASSLVGTLGTGELFFGEGSRLTVL.

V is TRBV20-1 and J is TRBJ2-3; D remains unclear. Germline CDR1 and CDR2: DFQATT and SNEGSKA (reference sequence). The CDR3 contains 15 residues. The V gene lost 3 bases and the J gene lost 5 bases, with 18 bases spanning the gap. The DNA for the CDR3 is TGCAGTGCTAGTCCCCTAGGCGTTACAGTAGATACGCAGTATTTT. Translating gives CSASPLGVTVDTQYF.

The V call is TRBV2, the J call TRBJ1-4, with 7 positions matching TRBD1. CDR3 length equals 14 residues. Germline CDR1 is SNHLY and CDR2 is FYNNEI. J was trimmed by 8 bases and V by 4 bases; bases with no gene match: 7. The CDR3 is CASSGGTVWEKLFF. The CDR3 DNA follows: TGTGCCAGCAGTGGGGGGACAGTGTGGGAAAAACTGTTTTTT.

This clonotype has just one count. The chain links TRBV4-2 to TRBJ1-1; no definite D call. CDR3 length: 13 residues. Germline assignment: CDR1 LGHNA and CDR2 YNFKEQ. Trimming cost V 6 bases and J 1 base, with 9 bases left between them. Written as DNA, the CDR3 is TGTGCCAGCAGGGCGCCCGGGAACACTGAAGCTTTCTTT. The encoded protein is CASRAPGNTEAFF.

CDR3 DNA: TGCGCCAGCAGCTTGGACAGGAACACCGGGGAGCTGTTTTTT. It codes for CASSLDRNTGELFF. The chain recombines TRBV5-1 with TRBJ2-2; D ambiguous. Trimming took off 0 bases at V and 1 base at J, with 4 bases between the two ends. Germline values: CDR1 SGHRS, CDR2 YFSETQ. This CDR3 spans 14 amino acids.

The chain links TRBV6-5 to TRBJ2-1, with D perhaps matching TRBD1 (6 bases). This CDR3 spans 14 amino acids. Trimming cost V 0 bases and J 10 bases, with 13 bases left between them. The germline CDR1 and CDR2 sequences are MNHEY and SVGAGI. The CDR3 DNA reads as TGTGCCAGCAGTTACTCGGGGACATTAGGCGAGCAGTTCTTC. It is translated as CASSYSGTLGEQFF.

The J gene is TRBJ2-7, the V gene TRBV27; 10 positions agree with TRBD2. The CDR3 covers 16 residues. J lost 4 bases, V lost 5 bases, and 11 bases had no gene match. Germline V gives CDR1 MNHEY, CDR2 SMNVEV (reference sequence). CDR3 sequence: CASSILSSGSRYEQYF. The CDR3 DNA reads TGTGCCAGCAGTATCCTCTCTAGCGGGAGTCGGTACGAGCAGTACTTC.

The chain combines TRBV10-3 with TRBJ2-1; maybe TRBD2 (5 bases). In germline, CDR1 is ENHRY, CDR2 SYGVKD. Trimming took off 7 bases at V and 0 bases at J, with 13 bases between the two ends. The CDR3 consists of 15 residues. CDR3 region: CAIILHGNSYNEQFF. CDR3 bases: TGTGCCATCATCCTTCACGGGAACTCCTACAATGAGCAGTTCTTC.

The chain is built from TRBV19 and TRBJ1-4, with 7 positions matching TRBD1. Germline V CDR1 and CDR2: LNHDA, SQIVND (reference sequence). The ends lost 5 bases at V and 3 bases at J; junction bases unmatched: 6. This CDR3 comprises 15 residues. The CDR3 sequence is CASSPRGLANEKLFF. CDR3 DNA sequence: TGTGCCAGTAGTCCGAGGGGGCTGGCTAATGAAAAACTGTTTTTT.

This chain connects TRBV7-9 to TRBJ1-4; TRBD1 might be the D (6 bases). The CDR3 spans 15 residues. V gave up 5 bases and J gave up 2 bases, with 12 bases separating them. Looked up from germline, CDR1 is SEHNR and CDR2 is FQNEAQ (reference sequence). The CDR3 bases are TGTGCCAGCAGCGACACAGGGACTACTAATGAAAAACTGTTTTTT. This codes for CASSDTGTTNEKLFF.